A single T cell receptor beta chain is shown here with its context. What it binds is unknown. Each CDR3 protein gets one entry after TCRdb re-called the 5' RACE reads with MiXCR. The table includes some 340,000 distinct CDR3 sequences, about 4% detected once. These data belong to a study of T cells after yellow fever vaccination. General study results and limits: The appearance of a small share of clonotypes in both CD4 and CD8 compartments was observed.

CDR1 and CDR2 (germline): SGHNT, YYREEE (reference sequence). The V and J ends lost 3 bases and 10 bases, in that order; junction bases with no gene match: 5. The CDR3 contains 14 residues. Sequencing was performed on PBMCs, taken 5 days after the yellow fever booster vaccination. This sequence was found in a man aged 18-30 years who received the YFV17D yellow fever vaccine. This chain connects TRBV5-4 to TRBJ2-3, with 13 bases that match TRBD2. As DNA, the CDR3 is TGTGCCAGCAGCTCCACTAGCGGGGGGGACTCGCAGTATTTT. Translation gives CASSSTSGGDSQYF.